The present T cell receptor (beta chain) was sequenced within a study of human T cells and chemical hapten exposure. This clonotype has only a few counts. Stated time point: pre-sensitization, week 0. Treatment noted: therapeutic diphenylcyclopropenone sensitization with weekly scalp DPC. CDR3 length equals 12 residues. V lost 4 bases and J 8 bases, leaving 11 bases between the germline ends. Germline CDR1 LGHDT, CDR2 YNNKEL (reference sequence). Each CDR3 protein gets one entry after TCRdb re-called the RACE reads with MiXCR. The table shows around 300,000 distinct CDR3 sequences, with just under 8% occurring only once.

The sample consisted of whole blood, taken in connection with sensitization to the hapten diphenylcyclopropenone (DPC). The chain recombines TRBV3-1 with TRBJ1-1, with D unclear. This TCR came from a man aged 18 to 30 with alopecia areata. Some clones in this sample may be carry-over from other donors' samples. CDR3 sequence reads: CASSPRPGEAFF. The CDR3 bases are TGTGCCAGCAGCCCCAGGCCCGGGGAAGCTTTCTTT.